The next 28 T cell receptor beta chains were all read from a single sample in a study of blood T cell repertoires in COVID-19. The protocol was immunoSEQ multiplex PCR, while the TCRdb copy is restricted to in-frame clones and leaves out a portion. The sample yields nearly 300,000 clones, around 84% seen once. Input material: peripheral blood. The receptors originated from a human donor with COVID-19, enrolled during active disease. The donor label of this sample is uncertain.

V is TRBV28 and J is TRBJ1-5, with 10 bases that match TRBD1. The junction had 10 bases not matched to a gene; V was cut back by 6 bases and J by 5 bases. Germline CDR1 and CDR2: MDHEN and SYDVKM. The CDR3 spans 16 residues. This CDR3 reads CASRTGGQGNDQPQHF. The DNA for the CDR3 is TGTGCCAGCAGAACGGGGGGACAGGGGAACGATCAGCCCCAGCATTTT.

This chain connects TRBV5-1 to TRBJ2-2; TRBD1 agrees at 8 bases. There are 15 residues in the CDR3. Trimming at V came to 4 bases and at J to 4 bases, leaving 6 bases not matched to a gene. The V gene's germline CDR1 is SGHRS and CDR2 YFSETQ. The CDR3 here is CASSLDREVTGELFF. Written as DNA, the CDR3 is TGCGCCAGCAGCCTGGACAGGGAAGTCACCGGGGAGCTGTTTTTT.

The CDR3 spells CASSRNRGEQYF. In nucleotides, the CDR3 is TGCGCCAGCAGCCGTAACAGAGGGGAGCAGTACTTC. The chain recombines TRBV5-1 with TRBJ2-7; weak D call: TRBD2 (5 bases). Germline V gene data show CDR1 as SGHRS and CDR2 as YFSETQ. V was shortened by 4 bases and J by 7 bases, with 12 bases between the two germline ends. CDR3 length: 12 residues.

V usage is TRBV29-1 and J usage is TRBJ2-3; D not resolved. CDR1 is SQVTM, CDR2 ANQGSEA, per germline. Between the trimmed V and J ends, which lost 4 bases and 0 bases, there was a span of 11 bases. This CDR3 comprises 14 residues. The CDR3, as DNA: TGCAGCGTTGTAGTCGTATCTAGCACAGATACGCAGTATTTT. Translating it yields CSVVVVSSTDTQYF.

The DNA for the CDR3 is TGTGCCAGCAGTTACGGACAGGCAGACTACGAGCAGTACTTC. It encodes CASSYGQADYEQYF. V and J are TRBV6-5 and TRBJ2-7, with 7 bases identical to TRBD1. The trim removed 2 bases at V and 3 bases at J, leaving 4 bases unmatched. The CDR3 loop spans 14 amino acids. The germline V gene encodes CDR1 MNHEY and CDR2 SVGAGI.

For this clone: The same CDR3 is also encoded by other DNA sequences in this sample. The chain employs TRBV30 and TRBJ2-1; 13 positions match TRBD2. Germline values: CDR1 GTSNPN, CDR2 SVGIG (reference sequence). The junction had 1 base not matched to a gene; V was cut back by 0 bases and J by 5 bases. This CDR3 is built from 15 residues. The chain's CDR3 is CAWSVGLAGNNEQFF. The CDR3 nucleotides read TGTGCCTGGAGTGTGGGACTAGCGGGGAACAATGAGCAGTTCTTC.

The chain is built from TRBV2 and TRBJ2-2; TRBD2 matches at 9 bases. Losses at the gene ends were 2 bases for V and 2 bases for J; bases not matched to a gene: 6. There are 17 residues in the CDR3. Per the germline V gene, CDR1 is SNHLY and CDR2 is FYNNEI. The CDR3: CASSERGSGGNTGELFF. The CDR3 DNA is TGTGCCAGCAGTGAAAGGGGTAGCGGGGGCAACACCGGGGAGCTGTTTTTT.

This clone was seen once. The chain joins TRBV28 to TRBJ2-1, with a tentative D call TRBD2 (6 bases). The CDR3 spans 16 residues. Trimming stripped 2 bases from V and 2 bases from J, with 13 bases between. The germline gives CDR1 MDHEN, CDR2 SYDVKM. The CDR3 DNA follows: TGTGCCAGCAGTTTAAGTTCGGGAGTCCCCTACAATGAGCAGTTCTTC. Protein sequence: CASSLSSGVPYNEQFF.

The V gene is TRBV5-1, the J gene TRBJ1-3; TRBD1 is a possible D gene (6 bases). Per the germline V gene, CDR1 is SGHRS and CDR2 is YFSETQ. This CDR3 region has 14 residues. V lost 7 bases to trimming and J lost 3 bases, with 14 bases between them. The CDR3 region has the DNA TGCGCCAGCGCCCCGGGGGGCTTTGGAAACACCATATATTTT. Translating it yields CASAPGGFGNTIYF.

The chain couples TRBV5-1 to TRBJ1-2; TRBD1 aligns across 7 bases. V lost 5 bases and J lost 0; bases outside the gene matches: 7. This CDR3 contains 15 residues. In germline, CDR1 is SGHRS, CDR2 YFSETQ. CDR3 residues: CASSQDRPSNYGYTF. CDR3 DNA: TGCGCCAGCAGTCAGGACAGGCCTTCTAACTATGGCTACACCTTC.

The V and J genes are TRBV5-5 and TRBJ1-1; D gene uncertain. The CDR3 extends over 12 amino acids. Germline lookup yields CDR1 SGHKS and CDR2 YYEKEE (reference sequence). The ends were cut back, 4 bases at V and 5 bases at J, with 9 bases in the middle. CDR3 sequence: CASSRTATEAFF. DNA for the CDR3: TGTGCCAGCAGCCGCACAGCTACTGAAGCTTTCTTT.

Only one count was recorded for this clone. The chain carries TRBV7-6 and TRBJ1-1; D not certain. The CDR3 is 16 residues long. Trimming cost V 2 bases and J 8 bases, with 21 bases left between them. Germline V gene data show CDR1 as SGHVS and CDR2 as FNYEAQ. For the CDR3, the DNA is TGTGCCAGCAGCTTAAGGAAGGTCGGGAAGGAAGCGGAAGCTTTCTTT. It specifies CASSLRKVGKEAEAFF. The full variable domain, completed using reference TRBV7-6 and TRBJ1-1, is GAGVSQSPRYKVTKRGQDVALRCDPISGHVSLYWYRQALGQGPEFLTYFNYEAQQDKSGLPNDRFSAERPEGSISTLTIQRTEQRDSAMYRCASSLRKVGKEAEAFFGQGTRLTVV.

The chain links TRBV28 to TRBJ1-1; D is undetermined. With 6 bases removed from V and 0 bases from J, the gap between germline ends came to 11 bases. Germline V gene sequence: CDR1 MDHEN, CDR2 SYDVKM. This CDR3 contains 14 residues. Here the CDR3 DNA reads TGTGCCAGCAGCTCCTCCGGGATGAACACTGAAGCTTTCTTT. It encodes CASSSSGMNTEAFF.

This chain joins TRBV30 and TRBJ2-1, with 14 bases that match TRBD2. The trim removed 5 bases at V and 9 bases at J, leaving 9 bases unmatched. Germline V gene data show CDR1 as GTSNPN and CDR2 as SVGIG (reference sequence). This CDR3 region has 15 residues. The CDR3 spells CAWAPGLAGVIEQFF. DNA for the CDR3: TGTGCCTGGGCCCCGGGACTAGCGGGAGTGATTGAGCAGTTCTTC.

The gene calls are TRBV7-3 and TRBJ2-2, with a possible D match to TRBD2 (6 bases). CDR3 length: 14 residues. Germline V gives CDR1 SGHTA, CDR2 FQGTGA. Trimming cost V 5 bases and J 1 base, with 8 bases left between them. CDR3 coding DNA: TGTGCCAGCAGCGCCGGGAGGAACACCGGGGAGCTGTTTTTT. It translates to CASSAGRNTGELFF.

The chain recombines TRBV7-3 with TRBJ2-4, with D possibly TRBD2 on 6 matching bases. The germline CDR1 and CDR2 sequences are SGHTA and FQGTGA. The V end lost 2 bases, the J end lost 7 bases, and 9 bases lay between the germline ends. CDR3 length equals 13 residues. DNA for the CDR3: TGTGCCAGCAGCTTAGATGGGGGGAACATTCAGTACTTC. Protein sequence: CASSLDGGNIQYF.

The genes are TRBV9 and TRBJ2-7; 12 bases match TRBD1. The CDR3 spans 16 residues. From germline, CDR1 is SGDLS and CDR2 YYNGEE. J lost 7 bases, V lost 4 bases, and 12 bases had no gene match. The CDR3 coding sequence is TGTGCCAGCAGCCCGGGGGGGACAGGGGGCGCGGAAGAGCAGTACTTC. Residues: CASSPGGTGGAEEQYF.

This sequence joins TRBV5-1 and TRBJ2-2; 7 nucleotides line up with TRBD2. The CDR3 is 16 residues long. J was trimmed by 0 bases and V by 2 bases; bases with no gene match: 4. Germline CDR1 and CDR2: SGHRS and YFSETQ. CDR3 residues: CASSFRLAANTGELFF. The CDR3 nucleotides are TGCGCCAGCAGCTTCCGACTAGCAGCGAACACCGGGGAGCTGTTTTTT.

The gene calls are TRBV6-2 or TRBV6-3 and TRBJ2-4; 9 bases map to TRBD1. J was trimmed by 6 bases and V by 2 bases; bases with no gene match: 5. The CDR3 is 15 residues long. CDR1 is MNHEY, CDR2 SVGEGT, per germline. The CDR3 DNA sequence: TGTGCCAGCAGTTACAGCCGGACAGGGGTAAACATTCAGTACTTC. This gives the protein CASSYSRTGVNIQYF.

A word on this clone: At one boundary the junction diverges from the germline segment, which might be a read error. V gene TRBV5-1 combines with J gene TRBJ2-7; 9 bases match TRBD2. The CDR3 is 14 residues long. The germline V gene has CDR1 SGHRS and CDR2 YFSETQ. CDR3 protein: CASSSREGSFEQYF. For the CDR3, the DNA is TGCGCCAGCAGCTCGCGGGAGGGCTCCTTCGAGCAGTACTTC. Supplemented by reference TRBV5-1 and TRBJ2-7, the full variable domain reads KAGVTQTPRYLIKTRGQQVTLSCSPISGHRSVSWYQQTPGQGLQFLFEYFSETQRNKGNFPGRFSGRQFSNSRSEMNVSTLELGDSALYLCASSSREGSFEQYFGPGTRLTVT.

Note on this clone: Other nucleotide sequences from this sample produce the same CDR3. This chain links TRBV7-2 with TRBJ2-1; D remains unclear. CDR1 SGHTA and CDR2 FQGNSA come from the germline V gene. The length of the CDR3 is 12 residues. V lost 0 bases to trimming and J lost 8 bases, with 5 bases between them. The CDR3, as DNA: TGTGCCAGCAGCTTAGCGCGTGATGAGCAGTTCTTC. Its translation: CASSLARDEQFF.

The J gene is TRBJ2-1, the V gene TRBV6-4; possibly TRBD2 for D (7 bases). The CDR3 runs to 15 residues. V was trimmed by 4 bases and J by 5 bases, leaving 15 bases between them. Germline CDR1 and CDR2: MRHNA and SNTAGT. CDR3: CASSGGLGGDNEQFF. The CDR3 region has the DNA TGTGCCAGCAGTGGAGGACTAGGGGGAGACAATGAGCAGTTCTTC.

The J gene is TRBJ2-2, the V gene TRBV28; tentative D call: TRBD2 (6 bases). The CDR3 has 16 residues. Germline assignment: CDR1 MDHEN and CDR2 SYDVKM. Trimming took off 3 bases at V and 1 base at J, with 12 bases between the two ends. The CDR3 sequence is CASSFGGAGNTGELFF. The CDR3 coding sequence is TGTGCCAGCAGTTTCGGGGGAGCGGGGAACACCGGGGAGCTGTTTTTT.

The chain joins TRBV19 to TRBJ2-5; D may be TRBD2 (5 bases). CDR3 size: 14 residues. V gave up 5 bases and J gave up 1 base, with 11 bases separating them. Germline V gene data show CDR1 as LNHDA and CDR2 as SQIVND (reference sequence). The CDR3 is CASSSPGSQETQYF. For the CDR3, the DNA is TGTGCCAGTAGTTCTCCGGGAAGCCAAGAGACCCAGTACTTC.

This clone was seen a few times. V and J are TRBV2 and TRBJ1-2; tentative D call: TRBD1 (6 bases). V gave up 6 bases and J gave up 4 bases, with 15 bases separating them. CDR3 length: 14 residues. The germline gives CDR1 SNHLY, CDR2 FYNNEI. CDR3 loop: CASSQRTESYGYTF. In DNA, the CDR3 is TGTGCCAGCAGCCAGCGGACAGAGAGCTATGGCTACACCTTC.

The chain couples TRBV7-2 to TRBJ2-7, with 12 bases that match TRBD2. J lost 0 bases, V lost 5 bases, and 8 bases had no gene match. The V gene's germline CDR1 is SGHTA and CDR2 FQGNSA. The CDR3 spans 17 residues. CDR3: CASSRGLAGGSSYEQYF. The CDR3 coding sequence is TGTGCCAGCAGCCGCGGGCTAGCGGGAGGGAGCTCCTACGAGCAGTACTTC.

This rearrangement joins TRBV10-3 to TRBJ2-3; 8 bases are a match to TRBD2. Germline CDR1 reads ENHRY; CDR2 reads SYGVKD. The CDR3 is 14 amino acids. Trimming removed 2 bases from V and 6 bases from J; junction bases left unmatched: 4. The CDR3 bases are TGTGCCATCAGTGAGACTAGCGGAGGGGATACGCAGTATTTT. This encodes CAISETSGGDTQYF.

This clone was detected only once. For the CDR3, the DNA is TGTGCCAGCCGAGAAGGGGGGGAGGGTAATGAAAAACTGTTTTTT. This sequence encodes CASREGGEGNEKLFF. The chain employs TRBV28 and TRBJ1-4; D is perhaps TRBD1 (6 bases). The V end was cut by 8 bases, the J end by 4 bases, with 17 bases between. This CDR3 comprises 15 residues. CDR1 is MDHEN, CDR2 SYDVKM, per germline. Full variable domain (missing parts from reference TRBV28 and TRBJ1-4): DVKVTQSSRYLVKRTGEKVFLECVQDMDHENMFWYRQDPGLGLRLIYFSYDVKMKEKGDIPEGYSVSREKKERFSLILESASTNQTSMYLCASREGGEGNEKLFFGSGTQLSVL.